The 7 T cell receptor beta chains reported below all come from one sample, sequenced in a study of PD-L1 blockade in urothelial cancer. As to time point: pretreatment peripheral blood. TCRdb keeps only in-frame clones here, not all; method: immunoSEQ multiplex PCR. This sample has 50,000 to 75,000 clones, with approximately 75% found just once. Sequenced here: PBMCs, sampled around atezolizumab (anti-PD-L1) treatment. The receptors originated from a man between 70 and 80 years old with urothelial cancer.

V usage is TRBV11-3 and J usage is TRBJ2-7; TRBD1 matches at 8 bases. This CDR3 is 14 amino acids long. V shed 5 bases, J shed 2 bases, and the junction held 5 bases outside the gene matches. Germline CDR1 and CDR2: SGHNT and YENEEA. The CDR3: CASSPKDRAYEQYF. The CDR3 DNA reads as TGTGCCAGCAGCCCTAAGGACAGGGCCTACGAGCAGTACTTC.

The CDR3 protein is CASSPEPTGLTEAFF. The CDR3 coding sequence is TGTGCCAGCAGTCCCGAACCTACAGGGCTCACTGAAGCTTTCTTT. The rearrangement links TRBV28 to TRBJ1-1, with D possibly matching TRBD1 (6 bases). The V and J ends lost 5 bases and 4 bases respectively, with 17 bases between them. The CDR3 has 15 residues. The germline gives CDR1 MDHEN, CDR2 SYDVKM.

The chain carries TRBV19 and TRBJ1-1, with no clear D. Germline assignment: CDR1 LNHDA and CDR2 SQIVND (reference sequence). The CDR3 loop spans 13 amino acids. Trimming stripped 5 bases from V and 5 bases from J, with 12 bases between. The CDR3 here is CASSAGVRTEAFF. The CDR3 bases are TGTGCCAGTAGTGCCGGGGTAAGAACTGAAGCTTTCTTT.

The chain employs TRBV19 and TRBJ2-2, with 8 nucleotides matching TRBD1. The CDR3 is 15 residues long. Germline V lookup: CDR1 LNHDA, CDR2 SQIVND (reference sequence). J was trimmed by 5 bases and V by 5 bases; bases with no gene match: 7. The CDR3 nucleotides are TGTGCCAGTAGTCCCTGGACAGGGAGAACCGGGGAGCTGTTTTTT. Translated, it gives CASSPWTGRTGELFF.

The chain combines TRBV4-1 with TRBJ2-4; TRBD2 agrees at 9 bases. The CDR3 sequence is 18 residues long. V was clipped by 4 bases and J by 1 base; unmatched bases: 11. The germline CDR1 and CDR2 sequences are MGHRA and YSYEKL. The CDR3 bases are TGCGCCAGCAGCCCGGGACTAGCAAAGACCGTGGCCAAAAACATTCAGTACTTC. Translation: CASSPGLAKTVAKNIQYF.

The chain has TRBV10-2 and TRBJ2-3, with 13 bases identical to TRBD2. The germline V gene encodes CDR1 WSHSY and CDR2 SAAADI. The CDR3 is 14 residues long. Unmatched junction bases numbered 3, after V lost 8 bases and J lost 4 bases. DNA of the CDR3: TGCGCCAGCGGACTAGCGGGAGTCGCAGATACGCAGTATTTT. This codes for CASGLAGVADTQYF.

The chain carries TRBV6-4 and TRBJ2-3; weak D call: TRBD2 (6 bases). V was trimmed by 6 bases and J by 2 bases, leaving 18 bases between them. Per the germline V gene, CDR1 is MRHNA and CDR2 is SNTAGT. This CDR3 region has 16 residues. DNA for the CDR3: TGTGCCAGCAGCGCGCCAGGACTAACTTTCACAGATACGCAGTATTTT. Its translation: CASSAPGLTFTDTQYF.